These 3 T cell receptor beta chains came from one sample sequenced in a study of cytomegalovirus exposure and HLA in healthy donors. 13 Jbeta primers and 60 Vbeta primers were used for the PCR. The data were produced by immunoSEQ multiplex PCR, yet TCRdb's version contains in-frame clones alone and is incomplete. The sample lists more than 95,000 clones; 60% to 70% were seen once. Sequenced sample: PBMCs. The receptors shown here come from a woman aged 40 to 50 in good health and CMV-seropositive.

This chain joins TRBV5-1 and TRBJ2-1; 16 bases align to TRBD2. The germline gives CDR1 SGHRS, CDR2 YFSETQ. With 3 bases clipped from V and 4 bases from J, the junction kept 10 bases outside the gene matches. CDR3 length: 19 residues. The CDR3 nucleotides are TGCGCCAGCAGCTCAATGGGACTAGCGGGAGGGCCGGGGTACAATGAGCAGTTCTTC. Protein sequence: CASSSMGLAGGPGYNEQFF.

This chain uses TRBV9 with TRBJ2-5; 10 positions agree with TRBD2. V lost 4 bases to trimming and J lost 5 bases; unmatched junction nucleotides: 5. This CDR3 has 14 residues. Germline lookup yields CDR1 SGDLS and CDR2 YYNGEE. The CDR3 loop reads CASSTGLAVETQYF. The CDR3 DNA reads TGTGCCAGCAGCACCGGACTAGCGGTTGAGACCCAGTACTTC.

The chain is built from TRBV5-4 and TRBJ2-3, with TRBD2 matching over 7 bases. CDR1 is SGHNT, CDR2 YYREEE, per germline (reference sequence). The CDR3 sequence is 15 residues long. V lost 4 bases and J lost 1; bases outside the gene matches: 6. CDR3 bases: TGTGCCAGCAGCGAGCGGGAATTGGGCACAGATACGCAGTATTTT. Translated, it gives CASSERELGTDTQYF.